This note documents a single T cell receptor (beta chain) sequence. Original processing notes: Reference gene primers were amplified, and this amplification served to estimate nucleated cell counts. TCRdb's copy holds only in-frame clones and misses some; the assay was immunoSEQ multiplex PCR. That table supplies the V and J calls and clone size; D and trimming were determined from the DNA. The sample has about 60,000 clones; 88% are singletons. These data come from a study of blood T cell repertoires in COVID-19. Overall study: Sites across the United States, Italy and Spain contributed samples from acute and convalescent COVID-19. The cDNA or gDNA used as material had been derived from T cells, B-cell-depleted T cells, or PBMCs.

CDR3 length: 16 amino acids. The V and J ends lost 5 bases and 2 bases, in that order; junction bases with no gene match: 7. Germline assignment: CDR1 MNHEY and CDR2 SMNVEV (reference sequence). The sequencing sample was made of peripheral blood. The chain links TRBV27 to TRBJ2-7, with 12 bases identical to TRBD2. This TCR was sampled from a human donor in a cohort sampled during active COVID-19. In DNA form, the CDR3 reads TGTGCCAGCAGTCCTATACTAGCGGGAGGCGCCTACGAGCAGTACTTC. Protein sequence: CASSPILAGGAYEQYF.